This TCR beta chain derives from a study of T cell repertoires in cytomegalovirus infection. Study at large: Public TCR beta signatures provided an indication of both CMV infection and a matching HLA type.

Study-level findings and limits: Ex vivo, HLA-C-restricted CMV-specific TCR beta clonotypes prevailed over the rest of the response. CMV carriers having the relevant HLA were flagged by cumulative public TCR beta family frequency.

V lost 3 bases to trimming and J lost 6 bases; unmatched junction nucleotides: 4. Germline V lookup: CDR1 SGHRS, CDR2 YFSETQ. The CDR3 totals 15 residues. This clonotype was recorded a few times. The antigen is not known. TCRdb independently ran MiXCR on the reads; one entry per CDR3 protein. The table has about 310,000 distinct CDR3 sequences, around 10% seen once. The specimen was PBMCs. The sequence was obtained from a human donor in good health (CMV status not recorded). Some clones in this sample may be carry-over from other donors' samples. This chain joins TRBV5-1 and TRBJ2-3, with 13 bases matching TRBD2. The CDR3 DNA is TGCGCCAGCAGCTGGACTAGCGGGGGTGTGGATACGCAGTATTTT. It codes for CASSWTSGGVDTQYF.